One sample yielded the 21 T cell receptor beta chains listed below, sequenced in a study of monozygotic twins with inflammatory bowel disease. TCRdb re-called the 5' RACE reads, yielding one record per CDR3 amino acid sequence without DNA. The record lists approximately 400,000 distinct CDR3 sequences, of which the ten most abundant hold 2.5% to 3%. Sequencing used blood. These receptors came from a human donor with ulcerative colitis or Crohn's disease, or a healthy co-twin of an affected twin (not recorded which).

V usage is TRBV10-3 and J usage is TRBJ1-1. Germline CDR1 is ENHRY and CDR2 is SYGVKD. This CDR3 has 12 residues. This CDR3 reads CAISEGGTEAFF.

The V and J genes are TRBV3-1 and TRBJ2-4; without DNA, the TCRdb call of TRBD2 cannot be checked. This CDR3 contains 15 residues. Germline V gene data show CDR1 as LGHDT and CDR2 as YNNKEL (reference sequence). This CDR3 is CASSQGRGERDIQYF.

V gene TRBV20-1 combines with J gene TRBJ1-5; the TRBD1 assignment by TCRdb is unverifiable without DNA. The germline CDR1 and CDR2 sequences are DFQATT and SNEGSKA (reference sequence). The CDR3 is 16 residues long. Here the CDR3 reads CSARVQNRGFNQPQHF.

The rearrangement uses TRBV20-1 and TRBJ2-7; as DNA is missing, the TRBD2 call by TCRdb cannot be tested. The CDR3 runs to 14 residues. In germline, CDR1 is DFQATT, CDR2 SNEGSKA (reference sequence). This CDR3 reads CSASRGQRTSEQYF.

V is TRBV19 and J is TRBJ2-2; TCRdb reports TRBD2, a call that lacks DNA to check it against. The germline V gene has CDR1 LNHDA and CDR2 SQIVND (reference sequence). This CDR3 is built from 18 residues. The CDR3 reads CASSTSGRGIANTGELFF.

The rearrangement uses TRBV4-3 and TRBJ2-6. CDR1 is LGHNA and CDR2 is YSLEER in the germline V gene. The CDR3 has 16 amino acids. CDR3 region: CASSQGLASGANVLTF.

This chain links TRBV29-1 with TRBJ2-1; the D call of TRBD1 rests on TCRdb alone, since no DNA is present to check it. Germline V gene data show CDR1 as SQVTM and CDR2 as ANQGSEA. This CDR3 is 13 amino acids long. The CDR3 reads CSVLGGGFNEQFF.

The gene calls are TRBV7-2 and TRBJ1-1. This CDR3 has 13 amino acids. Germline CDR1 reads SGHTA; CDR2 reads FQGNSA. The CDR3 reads CASSYNGDTEAFF.

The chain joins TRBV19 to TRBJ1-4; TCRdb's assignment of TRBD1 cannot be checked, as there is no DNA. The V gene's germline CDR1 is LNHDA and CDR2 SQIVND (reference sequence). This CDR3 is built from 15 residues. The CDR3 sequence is CASTLDRAAGEKLFF.

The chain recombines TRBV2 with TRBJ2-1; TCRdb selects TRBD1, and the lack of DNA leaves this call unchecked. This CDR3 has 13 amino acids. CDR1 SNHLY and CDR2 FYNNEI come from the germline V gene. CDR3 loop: CASSGDDRWGQFF.

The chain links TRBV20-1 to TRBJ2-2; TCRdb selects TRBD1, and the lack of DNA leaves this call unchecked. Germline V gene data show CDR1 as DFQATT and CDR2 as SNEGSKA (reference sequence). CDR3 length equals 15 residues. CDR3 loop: CSAGSGTRNTGELFF.

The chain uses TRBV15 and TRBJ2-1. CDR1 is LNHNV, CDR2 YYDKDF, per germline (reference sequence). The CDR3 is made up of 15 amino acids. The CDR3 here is CATSRGGDSDNEQFF.

The CDR3 reads CASSLANRAPGHF. The rearrangement uses TRBV12-3 or TRBV12-4 and TRBJ1-5; no DNA is available, so the TRBD1 call from TCRdb remains unchecked. The CDR3 extends over 13 amino acids.

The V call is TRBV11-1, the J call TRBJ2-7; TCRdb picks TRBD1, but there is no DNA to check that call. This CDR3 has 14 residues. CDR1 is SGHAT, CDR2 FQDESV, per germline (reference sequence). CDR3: CASSSNKGAYEQYF.

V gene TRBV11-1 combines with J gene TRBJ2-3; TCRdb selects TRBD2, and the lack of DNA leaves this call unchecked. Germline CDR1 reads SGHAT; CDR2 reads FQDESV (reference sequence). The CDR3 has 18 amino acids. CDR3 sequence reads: CASSSLKGLAGATDTQYF.

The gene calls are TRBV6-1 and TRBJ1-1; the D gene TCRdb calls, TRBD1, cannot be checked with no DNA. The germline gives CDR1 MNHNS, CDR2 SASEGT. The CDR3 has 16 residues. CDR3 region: CASRPEPGQQNTEAFF.

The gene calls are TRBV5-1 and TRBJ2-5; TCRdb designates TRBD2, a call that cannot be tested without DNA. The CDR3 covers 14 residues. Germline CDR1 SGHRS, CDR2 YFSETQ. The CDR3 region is CASSSGLDQETQYF.

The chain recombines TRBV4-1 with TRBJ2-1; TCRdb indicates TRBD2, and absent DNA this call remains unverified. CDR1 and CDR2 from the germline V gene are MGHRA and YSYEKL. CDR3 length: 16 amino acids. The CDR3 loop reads CASSHRAGRVGNEQFF.

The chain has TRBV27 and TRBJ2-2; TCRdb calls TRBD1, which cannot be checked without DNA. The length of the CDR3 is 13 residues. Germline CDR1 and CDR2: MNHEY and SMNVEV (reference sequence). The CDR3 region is CASHDRGIGELFF.

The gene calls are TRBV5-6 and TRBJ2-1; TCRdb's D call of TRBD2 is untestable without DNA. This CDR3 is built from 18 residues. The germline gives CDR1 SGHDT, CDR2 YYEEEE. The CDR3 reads CASSLGLAGGSPGNEQFF.

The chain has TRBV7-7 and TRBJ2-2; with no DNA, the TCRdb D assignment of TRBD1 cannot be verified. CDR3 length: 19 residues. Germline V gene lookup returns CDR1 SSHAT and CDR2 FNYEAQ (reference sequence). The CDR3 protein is CASAPETRGRGLDTGELFF.